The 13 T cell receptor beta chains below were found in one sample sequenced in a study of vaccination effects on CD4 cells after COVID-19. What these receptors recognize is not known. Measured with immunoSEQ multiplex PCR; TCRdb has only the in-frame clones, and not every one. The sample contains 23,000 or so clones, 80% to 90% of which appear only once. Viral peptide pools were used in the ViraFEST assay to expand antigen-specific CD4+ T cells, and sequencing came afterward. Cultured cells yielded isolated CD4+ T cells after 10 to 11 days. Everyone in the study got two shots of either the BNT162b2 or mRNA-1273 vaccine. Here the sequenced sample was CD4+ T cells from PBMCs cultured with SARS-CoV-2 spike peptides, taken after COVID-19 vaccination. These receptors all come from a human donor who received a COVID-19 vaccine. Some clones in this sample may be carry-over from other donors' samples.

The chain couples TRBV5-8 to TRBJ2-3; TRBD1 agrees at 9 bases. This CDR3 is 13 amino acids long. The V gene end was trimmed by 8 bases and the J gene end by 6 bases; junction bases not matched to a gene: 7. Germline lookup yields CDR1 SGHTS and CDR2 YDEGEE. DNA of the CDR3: TGTGCCAGTCCCGGGACAGGGAGGGATACGCAGTATTTT. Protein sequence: CASPGTGRDTQYF.

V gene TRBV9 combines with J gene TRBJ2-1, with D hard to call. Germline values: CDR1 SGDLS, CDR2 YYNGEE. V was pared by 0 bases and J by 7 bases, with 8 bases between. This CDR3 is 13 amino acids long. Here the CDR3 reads CASSVGGVNEQFF. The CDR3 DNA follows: TGTGCCAGCAGCGTAGGTGGGGTAAATGAGCAGTTCTTC.

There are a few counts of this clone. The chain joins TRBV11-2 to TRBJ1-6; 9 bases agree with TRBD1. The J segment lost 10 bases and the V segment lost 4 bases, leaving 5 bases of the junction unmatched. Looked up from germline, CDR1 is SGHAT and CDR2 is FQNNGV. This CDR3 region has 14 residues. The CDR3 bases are TGTGCCAGCAGCTCACAGGGGGCGCAATCACCCCTCCACTTT. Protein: CASSSQGAQSPLHF.

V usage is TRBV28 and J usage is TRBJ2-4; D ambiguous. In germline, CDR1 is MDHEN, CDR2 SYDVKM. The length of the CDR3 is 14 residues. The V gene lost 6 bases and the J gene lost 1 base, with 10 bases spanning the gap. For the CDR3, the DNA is TGTGCCAGCAGCGCCGGTCAGGCCAAAAACATTCAGTACTTC. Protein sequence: CASSAGQAKNIQYF.

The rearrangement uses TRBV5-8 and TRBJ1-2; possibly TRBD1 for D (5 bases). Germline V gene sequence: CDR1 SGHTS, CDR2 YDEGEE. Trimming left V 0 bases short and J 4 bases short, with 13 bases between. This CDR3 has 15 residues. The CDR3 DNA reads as TGTGCCAGCAGCTTGGCAGGGAATGGGATCTATGGCTACACCTTC. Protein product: CASSLAGNGIYGYTF.

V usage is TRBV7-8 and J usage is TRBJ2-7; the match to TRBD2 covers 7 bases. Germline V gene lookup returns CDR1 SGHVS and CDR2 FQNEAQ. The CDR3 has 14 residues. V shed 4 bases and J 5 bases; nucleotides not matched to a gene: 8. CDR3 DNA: TGTGCCAGCAGCTACCCTGAGCGGGGTAACGAGCAGTACGTC. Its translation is CASSYPERGNEQYV.

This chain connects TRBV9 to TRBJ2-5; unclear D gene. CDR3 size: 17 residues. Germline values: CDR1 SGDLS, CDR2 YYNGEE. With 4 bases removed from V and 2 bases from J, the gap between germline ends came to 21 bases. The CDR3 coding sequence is TGTGCCAGCAGCCCAGGACGGGCAGGCACCCTGCAAGAGACCCAGTACTTC. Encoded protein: CASSPGRAGTLQETQYF.

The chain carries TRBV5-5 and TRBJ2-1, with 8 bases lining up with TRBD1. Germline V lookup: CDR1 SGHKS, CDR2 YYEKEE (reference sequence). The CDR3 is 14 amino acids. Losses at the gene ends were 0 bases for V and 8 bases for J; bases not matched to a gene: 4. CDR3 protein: CASSLATGVHEQFF. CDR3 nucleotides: TGTGCCAGCAGCTTGGCGACAGGGGTGCATGAGCAGTTCTTC.

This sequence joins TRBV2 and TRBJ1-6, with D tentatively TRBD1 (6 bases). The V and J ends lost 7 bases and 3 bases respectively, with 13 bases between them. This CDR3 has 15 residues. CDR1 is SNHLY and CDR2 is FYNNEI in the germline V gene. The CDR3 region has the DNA TGTGCCAGCATCGGCAGGGGAAACTATAATTCACCCCTCCACTTT. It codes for CASIGRGNYNSPLHF.

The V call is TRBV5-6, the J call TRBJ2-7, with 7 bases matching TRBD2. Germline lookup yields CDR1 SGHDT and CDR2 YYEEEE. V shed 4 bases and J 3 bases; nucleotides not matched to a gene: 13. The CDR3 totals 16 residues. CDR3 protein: CASSPFLLAEIYEQYV. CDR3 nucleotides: TGTGCCAGCAGCCCCTTCCTCCTAGCGGAGATCTACGAGCAGTACGTC.

The CDR3 coding sequence is TGTGCCAGCAGCGCACCAGGGGGCTCTAATGAAAAACTGTTTTTT. Translated: CASSAPGGSNEKLFF. The chain has TRBV9 and TRBJ1-4, with 8 bases that match TRBD1. V lost 3 bases and J lost 3; bases outside the gene matches: 4. Germline values: CDR1 SGDLS, CDR2 YYNGEE. The CDR3 runs to 15 residues.

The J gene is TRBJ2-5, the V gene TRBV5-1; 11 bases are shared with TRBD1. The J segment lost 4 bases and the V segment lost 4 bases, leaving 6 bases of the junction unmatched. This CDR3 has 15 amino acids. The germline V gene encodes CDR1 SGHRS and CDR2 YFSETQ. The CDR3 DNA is TGCGCCAGCAGCCCCGGACAGGGGGCGCGAGAGACCCAGTACTTC. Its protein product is CASSPGQGARETQYF. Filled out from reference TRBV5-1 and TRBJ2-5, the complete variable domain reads KAGVTQTPRYLIKTRGQQVTLSCSPISGHRSVSWYQQTPGQGLQFLFEYFSETQRNKGNFPGRFSGRQFSNSRSEMNVSTLELGDSALYLCASSPGQGARETQYFGPGTRLLVL.

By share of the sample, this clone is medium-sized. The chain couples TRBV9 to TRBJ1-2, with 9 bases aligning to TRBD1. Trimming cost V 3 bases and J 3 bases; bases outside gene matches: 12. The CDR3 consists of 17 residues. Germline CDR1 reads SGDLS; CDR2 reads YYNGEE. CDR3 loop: CASSAWTGAAGDYGYTF. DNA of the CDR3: TGTGCCAGCAGCGCCTGGACAGGGGCGGCGGGTGACTATGGCTACACCTTC.